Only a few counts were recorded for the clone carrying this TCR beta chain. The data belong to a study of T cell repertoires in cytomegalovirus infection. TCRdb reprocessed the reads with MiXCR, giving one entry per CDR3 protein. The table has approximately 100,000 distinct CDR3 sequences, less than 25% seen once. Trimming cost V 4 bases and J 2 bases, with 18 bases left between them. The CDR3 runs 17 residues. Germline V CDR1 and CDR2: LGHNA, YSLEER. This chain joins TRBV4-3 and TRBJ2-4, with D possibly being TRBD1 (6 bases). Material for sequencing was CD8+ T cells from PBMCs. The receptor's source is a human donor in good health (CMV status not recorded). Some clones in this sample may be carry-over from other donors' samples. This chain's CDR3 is CASSPSRGQGSKNIQYF. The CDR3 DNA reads TGCGCCAGCAGCCCCTCTAGAGGGCAGGGGTCCAAAAACATTCAGTACTTC.